The rows below give T cell receptor beta chains drawn from one sample of a study of T-cell reconstitution after alpha-beta-depleted transplantation in children. TCRdb passed the PCR reads through MiXCR, listing each CDR3 protein once. The data contain around 370,000 distinct CDR3 sequences, roughly 17% of them seen just once; the ten biggest clones take up roughly 40%. The sequencing used PBMCs, mostly from graft donor cells, collected 360 days after TCRalphabeta/CD19-depleted stem cell transplant. The receptors here all came from a male patient between 2 and 10 years old who had a stem cell transplant for acute lymphoblastic leukemia, so the T cells may come from the graft donor. Each CDR3 is given with its conserved first and last residue. D genes are given only for firm matches. Size is stated for part of the rows, as once, few or many counts, or as a class when the clone is expanded.

few,TRBD2,TRBV20-1,TRBJ2-1,TGCAGTGCTGGGGGACTAGCGGGGGCATACAATGAGCAGTTCTTC,CSAGGLAGAYNEQFF
many,NA,TRBV28,TRBJ1-2,TGTGCCAGCAGCCCCCCCCTGGAGGGGAATGGCTACACCTTC,CASSPPLEGNGYTF
NA,NA,TRBV10-3,TRBJ1-3,TGTGCCATCAGTGAGTCCCAGGGGCCCGGAAACACCATATATTTT,CAISESQGPGNTIYF
NA,NA,TRBV4-3,TRBJ2-2,TGCGCCAGCAGCCAAGAAGTCACTTCCCCCGGGGAGCTGTTTTTT,CASSQEVTSPGELFF
NA,NA,TRBV5-1,TRBJ2-5,TGCGCCAGCAGCTTGGGACTCCAGGGGTCGGAGACCCAGTACTTC,CASSLGLQGSETQYF
few,NA,TRBV20-1,TRBJ2-1,TGCAGTGCCCACGAAATGAATGAGCAGTTCTTC,CSAHEMNEQFF
few,NA,TRBV12-3/TRBV12-4,TRBJ2-7,TGTGCCAGCAAGAGGGAGCAGTACTTC,CASKREQYF
NA,TRBD2,TRBV4-1,TRBJ2-1,TGCGCCAGCAGCCAAGGCCCTAGCGGGAGGAGGAGATCCTACAATGAGCAGTTCTTC,CASSQGPSGRRRSYNEQFF
NA,TRBD2,TRBV28,TRBJ2-1,TGTGCCAGCATCGAGGGCGGGAGGGTCTACAATGAGCAGTTCTTC,CASIEGGRVYNEQFF
many,NA,TRBV4-2,TRBJ1-1,TGTGCCAGCAGCCAAGATTGGACCGTCACTGAAGCTTTCTTT,CASSQDWTVTEAFF
many,NA,TRBV18,TRBJ2-4,TGTGCCAGCTCACCGGCCAGGAACGCCAAAAACATTCAGTACTTC,CASSPARNAKNIQYF
few,TRBD1,TRBV12-3/TRBV12-4,TRBJ1-4,TGTGCCAGCATGGAGGGGGCGGGGAGTGCAACTAATGAAAAACTGTTTTTT,CASMEGAGSATNEKLFF
few,NA,TRBV6-2/TRBV6-3,TRBJ2-1,TGTGCCAGCAGTCCCGCTAGTCTCTACAATGAGCAGTTCTTC,CASSPASLYNEQFF
NA,TRBD1,TRBV9,TRBJ2-7,TGTGCCAGCAGCGTCCATGGGAGACAGGGGGACGAGCAGTACTTC,CASSVHGRQGDEQYF
many,NA,TRBV28,TRBJ2-1,TGTGCCAGCAGTTACCCTGGGGCTGAGCAGTTCTTC,CASSYPGAEQFF
NA,NA,TRBV2,TRBJ2-1,TGTGCCAGCAGTGACCGGGACCACTCCTACAATGAGCAGTTCTTC,CASSDRDHSYNEQFF
many,NA,TRBV15,TRBJ2-5,TGTGCCACCAGCAGAAGACAGCTTCAAGAGACCCAGTACTTC,CATSRRQLQETQYF
NA,TRBD1,TRBV7-8,TRBJ1-5,TGTGCCAGCAGCTTAGGCGTAGGGACAGGGGGCCCCAATCAGCCCCAGCATTTT,CASSLGVGTGGPNQPQHF
NA,NA,TRBV6-1,TRBJ2-7,TGTGCCAGCAAACGGGGTAGGGACTCCGAGCAGTACTTC,CASKRGRDSEQYF
NA,NA,TRBV4-3,TRBJ1-4,TGCGCCAGCAGCCAAGATTTGGGCGCCGAAAAACTGTTTTTT,CASSQDLGAEKLFF
NA,TRBD1,TRBV30,TRBJ1-4,TGTGCCTGGGGACAGGGGGCCGTAGAAAAACTGTTTTTT,CAWGQGAVEKLFF
few,NA,TRBV29-1,TRBJ2-7,TGCAGCGTTGAAGATGACGCCTACGAGCAGTACTTC,CSVEDDAYEQYF
NA,NA,TRBV4-2,TRBJ1-2,TGTGCCAGCAGCCTAATCGATTATAACCTACAGGGTTCCTATGGCTACACCTTC,CASSLIDYNLQGSYGYTF
few,NA,TRBV20-1,TRBJ2-1,TGCAGTGCTAGCATAGGGGCCCGCTACAATGAGCAGTTCTTC,CSASIGARYNEQFF
few,TRBD2,TRBV7-2,TRBJ2-3,TGTGCCAGCAGCCCCGAGACTAGCGGGGGGTATACGCAGTATTTT,CASSPETSGGYTQYF
few,TRBD1,TRBV7-9,TRBJ2-7,TGTGCCAGCAGCATGTGGGACAGGGGCTACGAGCAGTACTTC,CASSMWDRGYEQYF
once,NA,TRBV7-9,TRBJ2-5,TGTGCCAGCAGGGGGGCTTGGGAGACCCAGTACTTC,CASRGAWETQYF
NA,TRBD1,TRBV12-3/TRBV12-4,TRBJ2-5,TGTGCCAGCAGTTGGGGACAGGGGAAGTCAGAGACCCAGTACTTC,CASSWGQGKSETQYF
many,TRBD2,TRBV29-1,TRBJ2-1,TGCAGCGTTGATGGGGAAAGGGGTCGACTAGCGGGAACCCTGTACAATGAGCAGTTCTTC,CSVDGERGRLAGTLYNEQFF
NA,TRBD2,TRBV28,TRBJ2-1,TGTGCCAGCAACCGAAGCCCTAGCGGGAGTTACCCATATGAGCAGTTCTTC,CASNRSPSGSYPYEQFF
NA,NA,TRBV7-9,TRBJ2-1,TGTGCCAGCAGCTCCCCCGACAGCTCCTCCTACAATGAGCAGTTCTTC,CASSSPDSSSYNEQFF
many,NA,TRBV20-1,TRBJ2-7,TGCAGTGCTAGAGATATAGCTCAGCAGTACTTC,CSARDIAQQYF
few,NA,TRBV4-3,TRBJ2-7,TGCGCCAGCAGCCTCGGGATTTGGGGGACCACCTACGAGCAGTACTTC,CASSLGIWGTTYEQYF
few,NA,TRBV20-1,TRBJ1-1,TGCAGTGCAGCCCAATACCAGGGGCGAACTGAAGCTTTCTTT,CSAAQYQGRTEAFF
few,NA,TRBV6-2/TRBV6-3,TRBJ1-5,TGTGCCAGCAGTTACAGGTCTGGAGGGCCCCAGCATTTT,CASSYRSGGPQHF
NA,NA,TRBV5-1,TRBJ2-5,TGCGCCAGCAGCTTGGACAGGCCAGAGACCCAGTACTTC,CASSLDRPETQYF
many,TRBD2,TRBV4-3,TRBJ2-1,TGCGCCAGCAGCGCTTCGGGGGGGAGCTACAATGAGCAGTTCTTC,CASSASGGSYNEQFF
many,NA,TRBV9,TRBJ2-5,TGTGCCAGCAGCGTAGACGGGCTTGTGGAGACCCAGTACTTC,CASSVDGLVETQYF
many,TRBD2,TRBV12-3/TRBV12-4,TRBJ2-1,TGTGCCAGCACTCCTACCACTAGCGCGGTCGATAATGAGCAGTTCTTC,CASTPTTSAVDNEQFF
few,TRBD1,TRBV13,TRBJ2-2,TGTGCCAGCAGCTTAAAGGCCCGGAGACAGGGCACCGGGGAGCTGTTTTTT,CASSLKARRQGTGELFF
many,NA,TRBV29-1,TRBJ2-3,TGCAGCGCGAAGGCGGATACGCAGTATTTT,CSAKADTQYF
NA,NA,TRBV7-3,TRBJ2-7,TGTGCCAGCAGCTTAAGTGGTGGGAACTACGAGCAGTACTTC,CASSLSGGNYEQYF
NA,NA,TRBV20-1,TRBJ1-2,TGCAGTGCCATAGGGCCAGGGTCTAACTATGGCTACACCTTC,CSAIGPGSNYGYTF
few,NA,TRBV6-2/TRBV6-3,TRBJ1-2,TGTGCCAGCAGTTACGGGGTCGCTAACTATGGCTACACCTTC,CASSYGVANYGYTF
few,NA,TRBV29-1,TRBJ2-5,TGCAGCGTTGCCCCTCGACTCCGACAAGAGACCCAGTACTTC,CSVAPRLRQETQYF
few,TRBD2,TRBV7-2,TRBJ2-2,TGTGCCAGCAGCTTAAATAGCGGGAGGAACACCGGGGAGCTGTTTTTT,CASSLNSGRNTGELFF
NA,TRBD1,TRBV6-5,TRBJ2-2,TGTGCCAGCAGTTACAGACAGGGGAACACCGGGGAGCTGTTTTTT,CASSYRQGNTGELFF
few,NA,TRBV20-1,TRBJ2-1,TGCAGTGCTAGAGGAGGGCTAGAAGCCTACAATGAGCAGTTCTTC,CSARGGLEAYNEQFF
NA,TRBD2,TRBV7-6,TRBJ2-3,TGTGCCAGCAGCTTAGATGGGACTAGAAGTTATACGCAGTATTTT,CASSLDGTRSYTQYF
NA,NA,TRBV6-1,TRBJ2-2,TGTGCCAGCACCCTTTCCTTAGCGGTTATAAACACCGGGGAGCTGTTTTTT,CASTLSLAVINTGELFF
NA,NA,TRBV27,TRBJ1-5,TGTGCCAGCAGTCCTTCGGTCGGTCAGCCCCAGCATTTT,CASSPSVGQPQHF
NA,NA,TRBV29-1,TRBJ2-5,TGCAGCGTTGTACCCCGGGACTCCCTACAAGAGACCCAGTACTTC,CSVVPRDSLQETQYF
NA,NA,TRBV28,TRBJ2-1,TGTGCCAGCACACGTCTCCTCCACAATGAGCAGTTCTTC,CASTRLLHNEQFF
NA,NA,TRBV25-1,TRBJ1-1,TGTGCCAGCAGTGAAGCAGGGTCAACTGAAGCTTTCTTT,CASSEAGSTEAFF
NA,TRBD1,TRBV27,TRBJ2-7,TGTGCCAGCAGCCGGGCCACGACAGGGCCTAGAACCGAGCAGTACTTC,CASSRATTGPRTEQYF
few,TRBD1,TRBV24-1,TRBJ2-1,TGTGCCACCAGTGATCCACAGGGGCTGAAGCAGTTCTTC,CATSDPQGLKQFF
few,TRBD2,TRBV20-1,TRBJ2-7,TGCAGTGCTAGAGATTTCCGCAAGTCAGCGGGATACCACGAGCAGTACTTC,CSARDFRKSAGYHEQYF
NA,NA,TRBV3-1,TRBJ1-5,TGTGCCAGCAGCCAAGTACAGGCCCCCAATCAGCCCCAGCATTTT,CASSQVQAPNQPQHF
NA,NA,TRBV5-5,TRBJ1-3,TGTGCCAGCAGCGGAGACACCATATATTTT,CASSGDTIYF